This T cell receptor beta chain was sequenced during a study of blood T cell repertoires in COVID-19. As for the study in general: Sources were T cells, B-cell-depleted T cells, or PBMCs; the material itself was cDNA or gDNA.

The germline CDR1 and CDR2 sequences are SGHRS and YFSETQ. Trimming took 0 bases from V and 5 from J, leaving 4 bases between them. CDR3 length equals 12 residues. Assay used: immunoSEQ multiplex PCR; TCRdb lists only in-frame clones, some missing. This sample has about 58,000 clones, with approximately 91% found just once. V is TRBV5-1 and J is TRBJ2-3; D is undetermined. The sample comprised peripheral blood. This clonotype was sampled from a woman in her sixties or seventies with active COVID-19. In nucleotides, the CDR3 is TGCGCCAGCAGCTTGGATATAGATACGCAGTATTTT. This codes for CASSLDIDTQYF.